The rows below give T cell receptor beta chains drawn from one sample of a study of post-analysis software for immune sequencing data. MiXCR, run by TCRdb on the PCR reads, gives a single entry per CDR3 protein. The sample yields a few hundred thousand distinct CDR3 sequences, approximately 33% seen once. Material for sequencing was blood. These receptors came from a girl between 10 and 17 years old with multiple sclerosis. Each CDR3 is given with its conserved first and last residue. Fields, in order: CDR3 protein, CDR3 DNA, D gene, clone size, J gene, V gene. D genes are given only for firm matches. Size is stated for part of the rows, as once, few or many counts, or as a class when the clone is expanded.

CDR3aa: CASSLIMGAQDGYTF
CDR3nt: TGTGCCAGCAGCTTAATTATGGGGGCGCAAGATGGCTACACCTTC
d_gene: NA
abundance: NA
j_gene: TRBJ1-2
v_gene: TRBV7-9

CDR3aa: CASSQGEALAYYEQYF
CDR3nt: TGCGCCAGCAGCCAAGGAGAAGCGCTAGCCTACTACGAGCAGTACTTC
d_gene: NA
abundance: NA
j_gene: TRBJ2-7
v_gene: TRBV4-1

CDR3aa: CASSRTESSYEQYF
CDR3nt: TGTGCCAGCAGTCGGACGGAAAGCTCCTACGAGCAGTACTTC
d_gene: NA
abundance: NA
j_gene: TRBJ2-7
v_gene: TRBV2

CDR3aa: CASSQAGTAQETQYF
CDR3nt: TGTGCCAGCAGCCAAGCAGGGACAGCCCAAGAGACCCAGTACTTC
d_gene: TRBD1
abundance: NA
j_gene: TRBJ2-5
v_gene: TRBV3-1

CDR3aa: CASSLTGSGVTDTQYF
CDR3nt: TGTGCCAGCAGCTTAACCGGGTCGGGGGTGACAGATACGCAGTATTTT
d_gene: NA
abundance: NA
j_gene: TRBJ2-3
v_gene: TRBV9

CDR3aa: CASSVEAGSYNEQFF
CDR3nt: TGTGCCAGCAGCGTAGAGGCAGGCTCCTACAATGAGCAGTTCTTC
d_gene: NA
abundance: NA
j_gene: TRBJ2-1
v_gene: TRBV9

CDR3aa: CASSGVNERYF
CDR3nt: TGTGCCAGCAGTGGAGTAAACGAGCGGTACTTC
d_gene: NA
abundance: NA
j_gene: TRBJ2-7
v_gene: TRBV6-2/TRBV6-3

CDR3aa: CASSWGRGGGTDTQYF
CDR3nt: TGTGCCAGCAGTTGGGGGCGGGGAGGAGGCACAGATACGCAGTATTTT
d_gene: NA
abundance: NA
j_gene: TRBJ2-3
v_gene: TRBV11-2

CDR3aa: CSALEGGYNEQFF
CDR3nt: TGCAGTGCTCTGGAGGGGGGGTACAATGAGCAGTTCTTC
d_gene: NA
abundance: NA
j_gene: TRBJ2-1
v_gene: TRBV20-1

CDR3aa: CASSFQGWGQPQHF
CDR3nt: TGTGCCAGCAGCTTTCAGGGCTGGGGACAGCCCCAGCATTTT
d_gene: NA
abundance: NA
j_gene: TRBJ1-5
v_gene: TRBV7-2

CDR3aa: CASSWDRGYGYTF
CDR3nt: TGTGCCAGCAGCTGGGACAGGGGATATGGCTACACCTTC
d_gene: TRBD1
abundance: many
j_gene: TRBJ1-2
v_gene: TRBV7-9

CDR3aa: CASSKTNQGTQYF
CDR3nt: TGTGCCAGCAGTAAGACCAACCAAGGGACCCAGTACTTC
d_gene: NA
abundance: NA
j_gene: TRBJ2-5
v_gene: TRBV7-2

CDR3aa: CSARGGRGREQYF
CDR3nt: TGCAGCGCCCGGGGGGGCAGGGGGCGCGAGCAGTACTTC
d_gene: NA
abundance: NA
j_gene: TRBJ2-7
v_gene: TRBV29-1

CDR3aa: CASSWTGGNEQYF
CDR3nt: TGTGCCAGCAGCTGGACAGGGGGCAACGAGCAGTACTTC
d_gene: TRBD1
abundance: NA
j_gene: TRBJ2-7
v_gene: TRBV7-2

CDR3aa: CASSVSGTAYNEQFF
CDR3nt: TGTGCCAGCAGTGTTTCCGGGACAGCCTACAATGAGCAGTTCTTC
d_gene: TRBD1
abundance: few
j_gene: TRBJ2-1
v_gene: TRBV6-4

CDR3aa: CASSGGLAPSGGLYNEQFF
CDR3nt: TGCGCCAGCAGCGGTGGACTCGCCCCTAGCGGGGGTCTCTACAATGAGCAGTTCTTC
d_gene: TRBD2
abundance: NA
j_gene: TRBJ2-1
v_gene: TRBV5-1

CDR3aa: CASSAGTGRVEQFF
CDR3nt: TGTGCCAGCAGCGCCGGGACAGGGAGGGTCGAGCAGTTCTTC
d_gene: TRBD1
abundance: few
j_gene: TRBJ2-1
v_gene: TRBV27

CDR3aa: CASSEIGTGAYEQYF
CDR3nt: TGTGCCAGCAGTGAAATCGGGACAGGGGCCTACGAGCAGTACTTC
d_gene: TRBD1
abundance: few
j_gene: TRBJ2-7
v_gene: TRBV2

CDR3aa: CASGEEETQYF
CDR3nt: TGCGCCAGCGGCGAAGAAGAGACCCAGTACTTC
d_gene: NA
abundance: few
j_gene: TRBJ2-5
v_gene: TRBV5-1

CDR3aa: CSVEDPARGYEQYF
CDR3nt: TGCAGCGTTGAAGATCCAGCCCGGGGCTACGAGCAGTACTTC
d_gene: NA
abundance: few
j_gene: TRBJ2-7
v_gene: TRBV29-1

CDR3aa: CASTKRENTEAFF
CDR3nt: TGTGCCAGTACCAAGAGAGAAAACACTGAAGCTTTCTTT
d_gene: NA
abundance: NA
j_gene: TRBJ1-1
v_gene: TRBV12-3/TRBV12-4

CDR3aa: CSAAKPDWGYTF
CDR3nt: TGCAGCGCCGCAAAGCCCGATTGGGGCTACACCTTC
d_gene: NA
abundance: once
j_gene: TRBJ1-2
v_gene: TRBV29-1

CDR3aa: CASSVANEQFF
CDR3nt: TGTGCCAGCAGCGTAGCGAATGAGCAGTTCTTC
d_gene: NA
abundance: many
j_gene: TRBJ2-1
v_gene: TRBV9

CDR3aa: CASSFQDRLGTQYF
CDR3nt: TGCGCCAGCAGTTTCCAGGACAGGTTGGGGACCCAGTACTTC
d_gene: TRBD1
abundance: few
j_gene: TRBJ2-5
v_gene: TRBV12-3/TRBV12-4

CDR3aa: CATSRGLRDGSTEQYF
CDR3nt: TGTGCCACCAGCAGAGGGCTGAGGGACGGAAGTACCGAGCAGTACTTC
d_gene: NA
abundance: many
j_gene: TRBJ2-7
v_gene: TRBV15

CDR3aa: CASSQNEQRNEQFF
CDR3nt: TGTGCCAGCAGCCAAAACGAACAGCGGAATGAGCAGTTCTTC
d_gene: NA
abundance: NA
j_gene: TRBJ2-1
v_gene: TRBV3-1

CDR3aa: CASSPTGQWNTIYF
CDR3nt: TGTGCCAGCAGCCCTACCGGACAGTGGAACACCATATATTTT
d_gene: NA
abundance: once
j_gene: TRBJ1-3
v_gene: TRBV7-9

CDR3aa: CASSSQGGPDNEQFF
CDR3nt: TGTGCCAGCAGTTCCCAGGGAGGCCCAGACAATGAGCAGTTCTTC
d_gene: NA
abundance: few
j_gene: TRBJ2-1
v_gene: TRBV2

CDR3aa: CASSQAGESNQPQHF
CDR3nt: TGTGCCAGCAGCCAAGCAGGGGAGAGCAATCAGCCCCAGCATTTT
d_gene: NA
abundance: NA
j_gene: TRBJ1-5
v_gene: TRBV4-2

CDR3aa: CASRVWTEAFF
CDR3nt: TGTGCCAGTAGGGTTTGGACTGAAGCTTTCTTT
d_gene: NA
abundance: few
j_gene: TRBJ1-1
v_gene: TRBV7-2

CDR3aa: CASSPGQGRGGYTF
CDR3nt: TGTGCCAGCAGCCCCGGACAGGGGCGGGGCGGCTACACCTTC
d_gene: TRBD1
abundance: NA
j_gene: TRBJ1-2
v_gene: TRBV11-2

CDR3aa: CASSLRGRTDTQYF
CDR3nt: TGTGCCAGCAGCTTAAGGGGTCGCACAGATACGCAGTATTTT
d_gene: NA
abundance: few
j_gene: TRBJ2-3
v_gene: TRBV7-9

CDR3aa: CASSLFGVRGAYNEQFF
CDR3nt: TGTGCCAGCAGCTTATTCGGCGTGCGGGGGGCCTACAATGAGCAGTTCTTC
d_gene: TRBD2
abundance: NA
j_gene: TRBJ2-1
v_gene: TRBV5-6

CDR3aa: CASSNGSADTQYF
CDR3nt: TGCGCCAGCAGCAACGGATCGGCGGATACGCAGTATTTT
d_gene: NA
abundance: few
j_gene: TRBJ2-3
v_gene: TRBV5-1

CDR3aa: CASSYLSPGGGDQYF
CDR3nt: TGTGCCAGCAGTTATCTCTCTCCGGGGGGAGGAGACCAGTACTTC
d_gene: TRBD2
abundance: NA
j_gene: TRBJ2-5
v_gene: TRBV6-6

CDR3aa: CASSLGSGNNQMTQYF
CDR3nt: TGTGCCAGCAGCTTGGGTTCGGGGAACAACCAGATGACCCAGTACTTC
d_gene: NA
abundance: NA
j_gene: TRBJ2-5
v_gene: TRBV7-8

CDR3aa: CASSQDLSGGSSYEQYF
CDR3nt: TGTGCCAGCAGCCAAGATCTAAGCGGGGGGAGCTCCTACGAGCAGTACTTC
d_gene: TRBD2
abundance: few
j_gene: TRBJ2-7
v_gene: TRBV4-2

CDR3aa: CASTPLLAGADIYNEQFF
CDR3nt: TGTGCCAGCACCCCTCTACTAGCGGGGGCCGACATCTACAATGAGCAGTTCTTC
d_gene: TRBD2
abundance: NA
j_gene: TRBJ2-1
v_gene: TRBV12-3/TRBV12-4

CDR3aa: CATSDRIDYGYTF
CDR3nt: TGTGCCACCAGTGACAGGATAGACTATGGCTACACCTTC
d_gene: NA
abundance: NA
j_gene: TRBJ1-2
v_gene: TRBV10-3

CDR3aa: CASSLLGHRGRGSEAFF
CDR3nt: TGTGCCAGCAGTTTACTCGGACACAGGGGGCGAGGATCTGAAGCTTTCTTT
d_gene: TRBD1
abundance: NA
j_gene: TRBJ1-1
v_gene: TRBV6-5

CDR3aa: CASRPIPGQGTYEQYF
CDR3nt: TGTGCCAGCAGGCCAATCCCGGGACAGGGAACCTACGAGCAGTACTTC
d_gene: TRBD1
abundance: few
j_gene: TRBJ2-7
v_gene: TRBV6-1

CDR3aa: CATRATSGGYEQYF
CDR3nt: TGCGCCACCCGAGCGACTAGCGGGGGGTACGAGCAGTACTTC
d_gene: TRBD2
abundance: NA
j_gene: TRBJ2-7
v_gene: TRBV5-1

CDR3aa: CASSQVRTGGTEKLFF
CDR3nt: TGCGCCAGCAGCCAAGTACGGACAGGAGGGACTGAAAAACTGTTTTTT
d_gene: TRBD1
abundance: NA
j_gene: TRBJ1-4
v_gene: TRBV4-1

CDR3aa: CSAKVFSRGRGYGYTF
CDR3nt: TGCAGTGCTAAGGTGTTTTCTCGGGGAAGGGGCTATGGCTACACCTTC
d_gene: NA
abundance: NA
j_gene: TRBJ1-2
v_gene: TRBV20-1

CDR3aa: CASREQPQETQYF
CDR3nt: TGTGCCAGCCGCGAACAGCCGCAAGAGACCCAGTACTTC
d_gene: NA
abundance: NA
j_gene: TRBJ2-5
v_gene: TRBV5-5

CDR3aa: CASSSSGMNTEAFF
CDR3nt: TGCGCCAGCAGCTCTTCAGGGATGAACACTGAAGCTTTCTTT
d_gene: NA
abundance: NA
j_gene: TRBJ1-1
v_gene: TRBV5-1

CDR3aa: CSAGTSVITDTQYF
CDR3nt: TGCAGTGCAGGGACTAGCGTGATCACAGATACGCAGTATTTT
d_gene: TRBD2
abundance: few
j_gene: TRBJ2-3
v_gene: TRBV20-1

CDR3aa: CASSSPGTAYNEQFF
CDR3nt: TGTGCCAGCAGTTCCCCCGGGACAGCTTACAATGAGCAGTTCTTC
d_gene: TRBD1
abundance: NA
j_gene: TRBJ2-1
v_gene: TRBV12-3/TRBV12-4

CDR3aa: CASSPGGDVYEQYF
CDR3nt: TGCGCCAGCAGCCCCGGTGGCGACGTCTACGAGCAGTACTTC
d_gene: NA
abundance: few
j_gene: TRBJ2-7
v_gene: TRBV5-1

CDR3aa: CASSVEGVFQGEQFF
CDR3nt: TGTGCCAGCAGCGTAGAAGGGGTTTTTCAGGGGGAGCAGTTCTTC
d_gene: NA
abundance: NA
j_gene: TRBJ2-1
v_gene: TRBV9

CDR3aa: CATSSEGTERLPGSYNSPLHF
CDR3nt: TGTGCCACCAGCTCGGAAGGGACAGAAAGACTTCCAGGCTCCTATAATTCACCCCTCCACTTT
d_gene: TRBD1
abundance: few
j_gene: TRBJ1-6
v_gene: TRBV15

CDR3aa: CASSQEITPRYTQYF
CDR3nt: TGTGCCAGCAGCCAAGAAATCACCCCAAGATATACGCAGTATTTT
d_gene: NA
abundance: few
j_gene: TRBJ2-3
v_gene: TRBV14

CDR3aa: CASSLADSNNEQFF
CDR3nt: TGTGCCAGCAGCTTAGCGGACAGTAACAATGAGCAGTTCTTC
d_gene: NA
abundance: NA
j_gene: TRBJ2-1
v_gene: TRBV7-6